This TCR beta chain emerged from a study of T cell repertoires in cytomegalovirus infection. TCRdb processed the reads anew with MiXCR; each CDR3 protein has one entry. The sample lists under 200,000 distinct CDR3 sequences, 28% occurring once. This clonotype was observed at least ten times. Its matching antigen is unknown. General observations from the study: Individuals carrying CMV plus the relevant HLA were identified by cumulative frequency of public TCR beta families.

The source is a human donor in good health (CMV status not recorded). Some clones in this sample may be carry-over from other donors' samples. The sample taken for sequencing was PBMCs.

The CDR3 coding sequence is TGTGCCAGCAGCCCATCCCCGAACACTGAAGCTTTCTTT. This codes for CASSPSPNTEAFF. The chain links TRBV7-3 to TRBJ1-1, with unresolved D. V shed 5 bases and J shed 1 base, with 8 bases lying between them. Germline-derived CDR1 and CDR2 are SGHTA and FQGTGA. The CDR3 is 13 residues long.